The table lists the clone carrying this TCR beta chain with many counts. The antigen remains unidentified. The assay used deep level. This table comes from immunoSEQ multiplex PCR, and its TCRdb copy is limited to in-frame clones, with some not included. The table has about 1 million clones, 65% to 80% seen once. The sample is drawn from a study of shared clonotypes between healthy human individuals. CDR1 is KGHSH, CDR2 LQKENI, per germline. V lost 5 bases and J lost 3, with 9 bases in between. The CDR3 covers 13 residues. Among the donors, all were Caucasian adults who lived in Nashville, Tennessee. Study conclusions and caveats: Generation probabilities were higher for clonotypes shared across all four sorted-subset donors than for unshared ones.

What was sequenced was memory CD4+ T cells sorted from blood. Subset here: CD45RA-negative fraction. This sequence joins TRBV18 and TRBJ2-3, with D perhaps matching TRBD1 (6 bases). This clonotype originated in a man aged 18 to 35 in good health. The CDR3 reads CASSKQGTDTQYF. The CDR3 DNA reads as TGTGCCAGCTCAAAACAGGGAACAGATACGCAGTATTTT.